Presented here are 12 T cell receptor beta chains from one specimen sequenced in a study of T cells after yellow fever vaccination. One entry per CDR3 protein, called by TCRdb with MiXCR from the 5' RACE reads. The table lists about 340,000 distinct CDR3 sequences, roughly 8.7% of them singletons, with about 20% in the top ten. The sequenced sample was PBMCs, obtained on the day of the first yellow fever vaccination. These receptor sequences come from a man aged 18 to 29 who received the YFV17D yellow fever vaccine.

This clonotype was counted only a few times. The gene calls are TRBV12-5 and TRBJ2-1; D possibly uses TRBD1 or TRBD2 (6 bases each). V lost 3 bases to trimming and J lost 14 bases, with 14 bases between them. The CDR3 extends over 12 amino acids. CDR1 is LGHNT, CDR2 FRNRAP, per germline. The DNA of the CDR3 is TGTGCTAGTGGTTTTGAGGTCGGGGGCGAGTTCTTC. Translation: CASGFEVGGEFF.

The table lists this clonotype with many counts. The chain combines TRBV4-3 with TRBJ1-3, with D uncertain. Between the trimmed V and J ends, which lost 1 base and 2 bases, there was a span of 9 bases. The CDR3 length is 15 residues. Germline V gene data show CDR1 as LGHNA and CDR2 as YSLEER. CDR3 nucleotide sequence: TGCGCCAGCAGCCAAGCGCGGACGGCTGGAAACACCATATATTTT. Protein: CASSQARTAGNTIYF.

This clonotype was seen a few times. J is TRBJ1-3 and V is TRBV6-1; D unresolved. In germline, CDR1 is MNHNS, CDR2 SASEGT. The CDR3 length is 15 residues. V lost 5 bases to trimming and J lost 4 bases, with 15 bases between them. The CDR3 sequence: CASSPVRPDGNTIYF. In DNA, the CDR3 is TGTGCCAGCAGTCCCGTCCGGCCTGACGGAAACACCATATATTTT.

Many counts were recorded for this clonotype. The V gene is TRBV19, the J gene TRBJ1-2, with 7 bases lining up with TRBD1. The junction had 6 bases not matched to a gene; V was cut back by 1 base and J by 4 bases. The CDR3 is made up of 15 amino acids. Per germline, CDR1 LNHDA and CDR2 SQIVND (reference sequence). This CDR3 is CASSIAGTEAYGYTF. CDR3 in DNA: TGTGCCAGTAGTATAGCTGGGACAGAAGCCTATGGCTACACCTTC. The full variable domain, with the rest looked up from reference TRBV19 and TRBJ1-2, is DGGITQSPKYLFRKEGQNVTLSCEQNLNHDAMYWYRQDPGQGLRLIYYSQIVNDFQKGDIAEGYSVSREKKESFPLTVTSAQKNPTAFYLCASSIAGTEAYGYTFGSGTRLTVV.

J is TRBJ2-2 and V is TRBV18; 9 nucleotides agree with TRBD1. After removal of 4 bases from V and 6 bases from J, the junction contained 12 bases not matched to a gene. There are 17 residues in the CDR3. Germline CDR1 is KGHSH and CDR2 is LQKENI. The CDR3 DNA is TGTGCCAGCTCACAAACCGAACCGGGACAGGGAGCCGGGGAGCTGTTTTTT. Residues: CASSQTEPGQGAGELFF.

The rearrangement uses TRBV11-2 and TRBJ2-1; D remains unclear. Germline assignment: CDR1 SGHAT and CDR2 FQNNGV. Trimming took 1 base from V and 9 from J, leaving 10 bases between them. The CDR3 sequence is 13 residues long. This CDR3 is CASSLVPDSEQFF. The CDR3 coding sequence is TGTGCCAGCAGCTTAGTCCCTGATAGTGAGCAGTTCTTC. Looking up the rest from reference TRBV11-2 and TRBJ2-1 gives the full variable domain: EAGVAQSPRYKIIEKRQSVAFWCNPISGHATLYWYQQILGQGPKLLIQFQNNGVVDDSQLPKDRFSAERLKGVDSTLKIQPAKLEDSAVYLCASSLVPDSEQFFGPGTRLTVL.

This clonotype was seen a few times. The rearrangement joins TRBV11-2 to TRBJ1-3; a weak D match, TRBD1 (6 bases). Germline lookup yields CDR1 SGHAT and CDR2 FQNNGV. V was shortened by 5 bases and J by 2 bases, with 13 bases between the two germline ends. The CDR3 runs 15 residues. The CDR3 sequence: CASSQYRAPGNTIYF. As DNA, the CDR3 is TGTGCCAGCAGCCAGTACAGGGCCCCTGGAAACACCATATATTTT.

The chain recombines TRBV20-1 with TRBJ2-4; TRBD2 aligns across 12 bases. CDR3 size: 18 residues. Germline values: CDR1 DFQATT, CDR2 SNEGSKA (reference sequence). After removal of 1 base from V and 0 bases from J, the junction contained 7 bases not matched to a gene. This chain's CDR3 is CSARASSGGGLAKNIQYF. CDR3 in DNA: TGCAGTGCTAGAGCGTCTAGCGGGGGGGGGTTAGCCAAAAACATTCAGTACTTC.

This chain joins TRBV20-1 and TRBJ2-3; the D is unclear. Germline CDR1 reads DFQATT; CDR2 reads SNEGSKA (reference sequence). This CDR3 has 11 residues. V lost 0 bases, J lost 9 bases, and 7 bases lay in between. The CDR3 DNA is TGCAGTGCTAGAGATCGGCGGACGCAGTATTTT. Translation: CSARDRRTQYF.

This clonotype was recorded many times. This chain joins TRBV7-9 and TRBJ1-1; D unresolved. Looked up from germline, CDR1 is SEHNR and CDR2 is FQNEAQ (reference sequence). Trimming removed 1 base at V and 8 bases at J, with 8 bases between. This CDR3 is 12 amino acids long. The chain's CDR3 is CASSLGKAEAFF. As DNA, the CDR3 is TGTGCCAGCAGCTTAGGCAAAGCGGAAGCTTTCTTT.

The chain combines TRBV5-6 with TRBJ2-7, with D possibly being TRBD1 or TRBD2 (5 bases each). Germline CDR1 reads SGHDT; CDR2 reads YYEEEE. The V gene lost 4 bases and the J gene lost 1 base, with 18 bases spanning the gap. This CDR3 has 16 residues. CDR3 sequence reads: CASSPSGQAASYEQYV. CDR3 nucleotide sequence: TGTGCCAGCAGCCCCTCGGGGCAGGCAGCGTCCTACGAGCAGTACGTC.

The table lists this clonotype with many counts. The chain is built from TRBV5-1 and TRBJ2-1; 10 bases align to TRBD2. The V segment lost 0 bases and the J segment 10 bases; nucleotides outside the gene matches: 7. The CDR3 is 15 amino acids. Germline loops: CDR1 SGHRS, CDR2 YFSETQ. The CDR3 loop is CASSLALAGPYEQFF. Written as DNA, the CDR3 is TGCGCCAGCAGCTTGGCACTAGCGGGGCCCTACGAGCAGTTCTTC.